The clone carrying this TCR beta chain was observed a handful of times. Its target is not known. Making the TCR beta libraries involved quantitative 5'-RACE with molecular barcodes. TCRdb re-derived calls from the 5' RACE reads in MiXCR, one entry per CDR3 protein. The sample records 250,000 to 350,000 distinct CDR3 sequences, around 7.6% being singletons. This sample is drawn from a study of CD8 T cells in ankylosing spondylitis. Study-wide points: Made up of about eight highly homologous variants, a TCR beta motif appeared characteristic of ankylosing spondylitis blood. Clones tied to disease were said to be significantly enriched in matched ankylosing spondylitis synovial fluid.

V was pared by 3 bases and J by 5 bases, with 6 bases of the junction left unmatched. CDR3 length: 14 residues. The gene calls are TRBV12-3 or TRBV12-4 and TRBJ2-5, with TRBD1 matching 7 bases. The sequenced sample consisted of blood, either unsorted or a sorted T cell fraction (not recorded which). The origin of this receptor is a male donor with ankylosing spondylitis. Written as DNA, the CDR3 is TGTGCCAGCAGTTTGCTACAGGGGATTGAGACCCAGTACTTC. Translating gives CASSLLQGIETQYF.